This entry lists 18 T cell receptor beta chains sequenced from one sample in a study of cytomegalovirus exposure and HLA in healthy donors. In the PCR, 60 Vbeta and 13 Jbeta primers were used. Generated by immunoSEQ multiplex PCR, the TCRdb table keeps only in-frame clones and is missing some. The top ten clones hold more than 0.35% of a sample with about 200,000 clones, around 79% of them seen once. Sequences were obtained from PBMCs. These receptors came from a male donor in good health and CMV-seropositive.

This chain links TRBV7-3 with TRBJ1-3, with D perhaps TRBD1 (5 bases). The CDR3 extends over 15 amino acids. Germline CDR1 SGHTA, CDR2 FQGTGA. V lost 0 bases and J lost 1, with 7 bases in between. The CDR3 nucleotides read TGTGCCAGCAGCTTAACACCAGGGTCTGGAAACACCATATATTTT. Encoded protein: CASSLTPGSGNTIYF.

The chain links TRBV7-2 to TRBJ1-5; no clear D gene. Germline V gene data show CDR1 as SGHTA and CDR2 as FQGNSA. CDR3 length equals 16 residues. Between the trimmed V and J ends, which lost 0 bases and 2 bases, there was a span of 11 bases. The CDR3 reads CASSLAPSAGNQPQHF. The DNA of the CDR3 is TGTGCCAGCAGCTTAGCGCCCTCGGCGGGCAATCAGCCCCAGCATTTT. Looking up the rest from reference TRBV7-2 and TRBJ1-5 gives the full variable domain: GAGVSQSPSNKVTEKGKDVELRCDPISGHTALYWYRQSLGQGLEFLIYFQGNSAPDKSGLPSDRFSAERTGGSVSTLTIQRTQQEDSAVYLCASSLAPSAGNQPQHFGDGTRLSIL.

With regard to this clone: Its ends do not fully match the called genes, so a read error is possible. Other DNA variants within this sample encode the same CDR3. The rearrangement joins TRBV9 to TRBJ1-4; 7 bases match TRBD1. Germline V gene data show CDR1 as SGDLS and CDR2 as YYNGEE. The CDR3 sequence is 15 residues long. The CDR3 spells CASSVATGINEKLFF. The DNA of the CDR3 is TGCGCCAGCAGCGTAGCGACAGGGATTAATGAAAAACTGTTTTTT.

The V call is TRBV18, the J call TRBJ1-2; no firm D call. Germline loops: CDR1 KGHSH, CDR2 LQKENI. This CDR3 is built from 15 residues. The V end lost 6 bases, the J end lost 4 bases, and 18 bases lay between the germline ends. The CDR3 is CASSLRGQDIYGYTF. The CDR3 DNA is TGTGCCAGCTCGCTTCGTGGGCAGGATATCTATGGCTACACCTTC.

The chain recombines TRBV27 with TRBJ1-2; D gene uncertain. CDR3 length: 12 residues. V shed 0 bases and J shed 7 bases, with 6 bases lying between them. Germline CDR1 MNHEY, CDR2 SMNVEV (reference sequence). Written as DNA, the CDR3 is TGTGCCAGCAGTTTATCCGGTTTTGGCTACACCTTC. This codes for CASSLSGFGYTF.

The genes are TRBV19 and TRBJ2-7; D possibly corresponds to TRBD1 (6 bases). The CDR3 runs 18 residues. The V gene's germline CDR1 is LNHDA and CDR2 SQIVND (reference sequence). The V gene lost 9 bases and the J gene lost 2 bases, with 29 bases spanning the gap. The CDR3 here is CASGPLGLGQIHPYEQYF. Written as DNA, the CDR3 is TGTGCCAGCGGACCACTAGGCCTCGGACAGATCCACCCCTACGAGCAGTACTTC.

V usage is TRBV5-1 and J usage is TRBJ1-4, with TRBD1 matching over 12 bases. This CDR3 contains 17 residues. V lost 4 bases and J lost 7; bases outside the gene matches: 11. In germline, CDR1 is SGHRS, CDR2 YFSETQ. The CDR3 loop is CASSPAPGQGAGEKLFF. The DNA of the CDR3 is TGCGCCAGCAGCCCCGCCCCGGGACAGGGGGCAGGTGAAAAACTGTTTTTT.

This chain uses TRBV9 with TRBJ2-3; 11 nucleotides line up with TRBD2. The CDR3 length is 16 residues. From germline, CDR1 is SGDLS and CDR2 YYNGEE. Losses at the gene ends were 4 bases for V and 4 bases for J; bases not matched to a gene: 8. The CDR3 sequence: CASSSTIAGGADTQYF. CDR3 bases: TGTGCCAGCAGCTCAACAATAGCGGGAGGGGCAGATACGCAGTATTTT.

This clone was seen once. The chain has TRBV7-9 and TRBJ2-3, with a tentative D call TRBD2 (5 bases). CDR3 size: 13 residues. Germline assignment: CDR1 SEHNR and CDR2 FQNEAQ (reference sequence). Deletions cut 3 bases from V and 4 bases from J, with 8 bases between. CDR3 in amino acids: CASSFVEADTQYF. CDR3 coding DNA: TGTGCCAGCAGCTTTGTGGAGGCAGATACGCAGTATTTT.

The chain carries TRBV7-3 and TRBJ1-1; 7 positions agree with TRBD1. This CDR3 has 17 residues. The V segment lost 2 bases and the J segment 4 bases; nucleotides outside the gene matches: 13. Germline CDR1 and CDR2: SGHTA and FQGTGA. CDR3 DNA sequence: TGTGCCAGCAGCTTATCAGGGGGTTTACAGGGGCGCACTGAAGCTTTCTTT. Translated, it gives CASSLSGGLQGRTEAFF.

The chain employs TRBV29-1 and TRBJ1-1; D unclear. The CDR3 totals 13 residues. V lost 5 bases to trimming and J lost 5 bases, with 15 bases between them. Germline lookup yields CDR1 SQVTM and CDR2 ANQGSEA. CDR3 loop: CSVRRRVSTEAFF. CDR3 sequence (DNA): TGCAGCGTTCGAAGGAGAGTGAGTACTGAAGCTTTCTTT.

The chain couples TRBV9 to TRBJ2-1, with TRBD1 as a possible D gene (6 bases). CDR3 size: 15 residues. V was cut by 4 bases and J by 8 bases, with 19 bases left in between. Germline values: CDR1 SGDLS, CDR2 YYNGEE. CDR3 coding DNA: TGTGCCAGCAGCTCTCCTGACAGGATAGTCGATGAGCAGTTCTTC. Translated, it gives CASSSPDRIVDEQFF. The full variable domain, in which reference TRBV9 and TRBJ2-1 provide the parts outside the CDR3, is DSGVTQTPKHLITATGQRVTLRCSPRSGDLSVYWYQQSLDQGLQFLIQYYNGEERAKGNILERFSAQQFPDLHSELNLSSLELGDSALYFCASSSPDRIVDEQFFGPGTRLTVL.

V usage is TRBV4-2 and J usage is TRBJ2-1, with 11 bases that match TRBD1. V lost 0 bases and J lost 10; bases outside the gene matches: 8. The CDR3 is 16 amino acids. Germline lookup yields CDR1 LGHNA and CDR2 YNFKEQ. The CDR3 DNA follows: TGTGCCAGCAGCCAAGATCCGGACAGGGGGCACACCGAGCAGTTCTTC. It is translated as CASSQDPDRGHTEQFF.

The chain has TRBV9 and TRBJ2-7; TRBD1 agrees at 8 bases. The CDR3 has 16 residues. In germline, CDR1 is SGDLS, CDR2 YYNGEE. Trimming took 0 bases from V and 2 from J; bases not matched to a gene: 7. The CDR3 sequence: CASSVEAGTGTYEQYF. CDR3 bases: TGTGCCAGCAGCGTAGAGGCCGGGACAGGAACCTACGAGCAGTACTTC. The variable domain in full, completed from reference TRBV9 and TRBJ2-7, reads DSGVTQTPKHLITATGQRVTLRCSPRSGDLSVYWYQQSLDQGLQFLIQYYNGEERAKGNILERFSAQQFPDLHSELNLSSLELGDSALYFCASSVEAGTGTYEQYFGPGTRLTVT.

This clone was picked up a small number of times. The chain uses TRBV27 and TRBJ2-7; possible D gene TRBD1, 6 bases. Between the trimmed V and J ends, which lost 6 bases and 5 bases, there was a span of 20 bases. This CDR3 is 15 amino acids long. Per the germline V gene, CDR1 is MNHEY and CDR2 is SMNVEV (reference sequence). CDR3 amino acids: CASSSGTSPINEQYF. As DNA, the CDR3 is TGTGCCAGCAGCTCTGGGACAAGTCCTATCAACGAGCAGTACTTC.

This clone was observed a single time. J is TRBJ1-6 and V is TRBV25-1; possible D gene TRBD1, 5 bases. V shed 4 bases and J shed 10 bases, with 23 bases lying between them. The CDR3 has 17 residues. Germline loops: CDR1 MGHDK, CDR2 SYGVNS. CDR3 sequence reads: CASSVHQGRKGFSPLHF. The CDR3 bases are TGTGCCAGCAGTGTTCATCAGGGTCGAAAAGGGTTCTCACCCCTCCACTTT.

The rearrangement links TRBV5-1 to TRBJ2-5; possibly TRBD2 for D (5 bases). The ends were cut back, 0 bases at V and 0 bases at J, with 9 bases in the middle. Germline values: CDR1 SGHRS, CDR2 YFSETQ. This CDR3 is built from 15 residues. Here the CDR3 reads CASSLGAGYQETQYF. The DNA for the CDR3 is TGCGCCAGCAGCTTGGGGGCGGGTTACCAAGAGACCCAGTACTTC.

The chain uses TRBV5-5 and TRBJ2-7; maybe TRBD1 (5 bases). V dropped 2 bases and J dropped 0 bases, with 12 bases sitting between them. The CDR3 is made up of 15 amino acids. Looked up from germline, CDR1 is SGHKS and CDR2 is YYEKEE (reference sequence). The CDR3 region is CASSFRRDSSYEQYF. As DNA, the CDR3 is TGTGCCAGCAGCTTCCGCAGGGATAGCTCCTACGAGCAGTACTTC.